Included here is one TCR beta chain sequence, with context. The data derive from a study of long-term antiretroviral therapy in people with HIV. The germline V and J ends were trimmed by 4 bases and 7 bases, with 14 bases remaining between them. The CDR3 is made up of 14 amino acids. Per germline, CDR1 GTSNPN and CDR2 SVGIG (reference sequence). The run of the v3.0 immunoSEQ assay was at survey level. Profiling relied on immunoSEQ multiplex PCR, and the TCRdb table lists in-frame clones only, not all of them. The data hold around 12,000 clones, with 88% observed a single time. The V and J genes are TRBV30 and TRBJ1-6; the D gene is possibly TRBD1 (6 bases). The source of this sequence is a woman between 40 and 55 years old with HIV. The material sequenced was unsorted PBMCs, taken 2.1 years after starting antiretroviral therapy. CDR3 nucleotides: TGTGCCTGGAAACCACAGGGAGGCAATTCACCCCTCCACTTT. Translated: CAWKPQGGNSPLHF.